This T cell receptor beta chain was recorded in a study of vaccination and CD4 T cells after COVID-19. Background on the study: A CEFX pool, an HIV-1 Nef pool, or no peptide went to control cultures.

The treatment is: roughly ten-day PBMC culture with coronavirus spike peptide pools or control peptides (ViraFEST assay). PBMCs were cultured at some 2 million per well with roughly 9 IU/ml IL-2 and approximately 9.8 ug/ml peptide pools. Concerning this clonotype itself: Its matching antigen is unknown.

With the Oncomine TCR Beta short-read assay, DNA from cultured CD4+ T cells was sequenced. TCRdb re-called the PCR reads with MiXCR, one entry per CDR3 protein. Of about 15,000 distinct CDR3 sequences in the sample, around 30% were seen once. The TCR comes from a human donor with COVID-19. The sample was cultured CD4+ T cells from blood.

The CDR3 spells CASSLAGTHQPQHF. The CDR3 DNA reads as TGTGCCAGCAGCTTGGCCGGGACCCATCAGCCCCAGCATTTT. The J gene is TRBJ1-5, the V gene TRBV5-4, with a tentative D call TRBD1 (5 bases). The CDR3 contains 14 residues. The V gene's germline CDR1 is SGHNT and CDR2 YYREEE (reference sequence). Trimming took 0 bases from V and 5 from J, leaving 9 bases between them.